This T cell receptor (beta chain) was sequenced in a study of blood T cell repertoires in COVID-19. Study context: Italy, Spain and the United States were the sources of the convalescent and acute COVID-19 samples. The cDNA or gDNA used as material had been derived from T cells, B-cell-depleted T cells, or PBMCs.

In the authors' workflow: Using reference gene primer amplification, nucleated cell counts were estimated. TCRdb's table, derived via immunoSEQ multiplex PCR, lists solely in-frame clones and lacks some. V and J calls and clone size are given by that table; D and trimming were obtained from the DNA. The sample lists approximately 190,000 clones, 88% occurring once. Germline V CDR1 and CDR2: SEHNR, FQNEAQ (reference sequence). V lost 5 bases and J lost 4, with 12 bases in between. The CDR3 covers 14 residues. The origin of this receptor is a woman between 35 and 50 years old who had recovered from COVID-19. Sequencing was performed on peripheral blood. The gene calls are TRBV7-9 and TRBJ2-1, with D tentatively TRBD2 (5 bases). The CDR3, as DNA: TGTGCCAGCAGCGGAGCGGTACTATACAATGAGCAGTTCTTC. Translation gives CASSGAVLYNEQFF.